The 26 T cell receptor beta chains in this list originate from one sample, sequenced in a study of blood T cell repertoires in COVID-19. Assay used: immunoSEQ multiplex PCR; TCRdb lists only in-frame clones, some missing. The sample lists some 340,000 clones, 87% occurring once. The sequenced material came from PBMCs or T cells enriched from blood (not recorded which). The receptors were gathered from a woman aged 25 to 39 who had recovered from COVID-19.

This chain connects TRBV6-5 to TRBJ1-4; a possible D gene is TRBD1 (5 bases). Germline V gene sequence: CDR1 MNHEY, CDR2 SVGAGI. CDR3 length: 11 residues. V was trimmed by 2 bases and J by 10 bases, leaving 5 bases between them. Here the CDR3 reads CASSYQGKLFF. CDR3 nucleotide sequence: TGTGCCAGCAGTTACCAGGGAAAACTGTTTTTT.

The chain recombines TRBV11-2 with TRBJ1-4; 9 nucleotides agree with TRBD1. Germline V lookup: CDR1 SGHAT, CDR2 FQNNGV. The CDR3 has 14 residues. With 5 bases clipped from V and 6 bases from J, the junction kept 4 bases outside the gene matches. The CDR3 nucleotides are TGTGCCAGCAGCCGGACAGGGGCTGATGAAAAACTGTTTTTT. Its protein product is CASSRTGADEKLFF.

The chain joins TRBV15 to TRBJ2-7; a weak D match, TRBD2 (5 bases). Germline V gene sequence: CDR1 LNHNV, CDR2 YYDKDF (reference sequence). The CDR3 covers 18 residues. V was clipped by 0 bases and J by 0 bases, with 18 bases between them. The CDR3 is CATSRDITGYARSYEQYF. The CDR3, as DNA: TGTGCCACCAGCAGAGATATCACGGGGTACGCCCGCTCCTACGAGCAGTACTTC.

The rearrangement joins TRBV4-2 to TRBJ2-2, with TRBD1 matching 8 bases. This CDR3 contains 15 residues. V trimming: 0 bases; J trimming: 7 bases; junction bases outside the gene matches: 4. Germline V gives CDR1 LGHNA, CDR2 YNFKEQ. CDR3 sequence reads: CASSQDGQGNGELFF. As DNA, the CDR3 is TGTGCCAGCAGCCAAGATGGACAGGGCAACGGGGAGCTGTTTTTT.

This chain uses TRBV7-9 with TRBJ2-7; D is unresolved. The CDR3 totals 13 residues. CDR1 and CDR2 from the germline V gene are SEHNR and FQNEAQ (reference sequence). V lost 11 bases to trimming and J lost 4 bases, with 18 bases between them. CDR3 loop: CAVRQASLYEQYF. CDR3 coding DNA: TGTGCCGTTAGGCAGGCCTCTTTGTACGAGCAGTACTTC.

The V and J genes are TRBV5-1 and TRBJ2-4, with 7 bases that match TRBD1. After removal of 0 bases from V and 5 bases from J, the junction contained 5 bases not matched to a gene. This CDR3 comprises 15 residues. The germline V gene has CDR1 SGHRS and CDR2 YFSETQ. The CDR3, as DNA: TGCGCCAGCAGCTTGGCACCCCAGGGGGAAAACATTCAGTACTTC. It specifies CASSLAPQGENIQYF.

By sample fraction, this clone is medium-sized. This chain uses TRBV29-1 with TRBJ2-3; D ambiguous. The CDR3 is 12 residues long. Deletions cut 4 bases from V and 4 bases from J, with 9 bases between. CDR1 is SQVTM, CDR2 ANQGSEA, per germline. DNA of the CDR3: TGCAGCGTTGGAATTGACTCAGATACGCAGTATTTT. It yields the protein CSVGIDSDTQYF.

J is TRBJ2-3 and V is TRBV29-1; 13 nucleotides align to TRBD2. The CDR3 runs to 13 residues. Germline V gene data show CDR1 as SQVTM and CDR2 as ANQGSEA. V trimming: 6 bases; J trimming: 4 bases; junction bases outside the gene matches: 1. CDR3 in DNA: TGCAGCGTGACTAGCGGGGGGCCAGATACGCAGTATTTT. Its protein product is CSVTSGGPDTQYF.

The chain combines TRBV12-3 or TRBV12-4 with TRBJ1-1; D unclear. Trimming removed 6 bases from V and 8 bases from J, with 16 bases in between. This CDR3 is 13 amino acids long. The CDR3 spells CASSTGPSSEAFF. Written as DNA, the CDR3 is TGTGCCAGCAGCACTGGGCCTTCGAGCGAAGCTTTCTTT.

The V gene is TRBV6-5, the J gene TRBJ1-2; 8 bases line up with TRBD1. The CDR3 covers 13 residues. V was clipped by 5 bases and J by 4 bases; unmatched bases: 3. The germline V gene has CDR1 MNHEY and CDR2 SVGAGI. The CDR3 protein is CASSQGAAYGYTF. Here the CDR3 DNA reads TGTGCCAGCAGTCAGGGGGCGGCCTATGGCTACACCTTC.

The gene calls are TRBV28 and TRBJ1-5; perhaps TRBD1 as D (5 bases). There are 14 residues in the CDR3. Germline values: CDR1 MDHEN, CDR2 SYDVKM. Trimming removed 6 bases at V and 5 bases at J, with 14 bases between. DNA for the CDR3: TGTGCCAGCAGAAACAGGATCGCTGATCAGCCCCAGCATTTT. It specifies CASRNRIADQPQHF.

CDR3 sequence: CASSLVEGQGNSPLHF. CDR3 nucleotides: TGTGCCAGCAGCCTCGTCGAGGGACAGGGGAACTCACCCCTCCACTTT. J is TRBJ1-6 and V is TRBV4-2, with 10 bases fitting TRBD1. Germline lookup yields CDR1 LGHNA and CDR2 YNFKEQ. V gave up 4 bases and J gave up 10 bases; unmatched junction bases: 10. The CDR3 is 16 amino acids.

The J gene is TRBJ1-1, the V gene TRBV28, with D possibly TRBD1 on 5 matching bases. The CDR3 has 13 residues. V lost 4 bases to trimming and J lost 7 bases, with 13 bases between them. CDR1 and CDR2 (germline): MDHEN, SYDVKM. CDR3 protein: CASSSGGGGEAFF. Written as DNA, the CDR3 is TGTGCCAGCAGTTCCGGTGGGGGGGGTGAAGCTTTCTTT.

The chain links TRBV5-4 to TRBJ2-4, with D possibly matching TRBD2 (5 bases). The CDR3 extends over 16 amino acids. In germline, CDR1 is SGHNT, CDR2 YYREEE (reference sequence). V was cut by 4 bases and J by 2 bases, with 16 bases left in between. CDR3 coding DNA: TGTGCCAGCAGCCCGGGATGGGGTAGGCCCAAAAACATTCAGTACTTC. Protein: CASSPGWGRPKNIQYF.

The V call is TRBV21-1, the J call TRBJ2-7; whether TRBD1, the table's D call, matches the DNA was not checked. TRBV21-1 is marked as a pseudogene. The CDR3 consists of 16 residues. The DNA of the CDR3 is TGTGCCAGCAGCCCCCCCACCCAACAGGGTCGATACGAGCAGTACTTC. Translation gives CASSPPTQQGRYEQYF.

The chain carries TRBV5-1 and TRBJ2-7; D is uncertain. Trimming took off 1 base at V and 0 bases at J, with 8 bases between the two ends. The CDR3 extends over 14 amino acids. Germline V gene lookup returns CDR1 SGHRS and CDR2 YFSETQ. In nucleotides, the CDR3 is TGCGCCAGCAGCTTGACAGCAAACTCCTACGAGCAGTACTTC. This gives the protein CASSLTANSYEQYF.

The rearrangement joins TRBV7-9 to TRBJ2-2; D may be TRBD1 (5 bases). V dropped 5 bases and J dropped 1 base, with 20 bases sitting between them. Germline values: CDR1 SEHNR, CDR2 FQNEAQ (reference sequence). The CDR3 has 18 residues. This CDR3 is CASSLTSNYRRNTGELFF. The CDR3 DNA sequence: TGTGCCAGCAGCCTAACCTCTAACTACAGGAGGAACACCGGGGAGCTGTTTTTT.

V gene TRBV28 combines with J gene TRBJ2-3, with a possible D match to TRBD2 (6 bases). V dropped 2 bases and J dropped 3 bases, with 18 bases sitting between them. The CDR3 totals 17 residues. Germline V gives CDR1 MDHEN, CDR2 SYDVKM. The CDR3 spells CASSLGQEGYRTDTQYF. The CDR3 DNA is TGTGCCAGCAGTTTAGGGCAGGAGGGATATCGGACAGATACGCAGTATTTT.

This rearrangement joins TRBV28 to TRBJ2-3; no clear D gene. Germline V lookup: CDR1 MDHEN, CDR2 SYDVKM. This CDR3 is built from 14 residues. Trimming cost V 5 bases and J 4 bases, with 13 bases left between them. For the CDR3, the DNA is TGTGCCAGCAGTCGGAGTGGGTTCGCAGATACGCAGTATTTT. This codes for CASSRSGFADTQYF.

The V call is TRBV6-2 or TRBV6-3, the J call TRBJ2-7; D is unclear. With 2 bases removed from V and 5 bases from J, the gap between germline ends came to 7 bases. From germline, CDR1 is MNHEY and CDR2 SVGEGT. The CDR3 spans 12 residues. The CDR3 coding sequence is TGTGCCAGCAGTTACCAGTCCGACGAGCAGTACTTC. Its protein is CASSYQSDEQYF.

The chain joins TRBV3-1 (or the pseudogene TRBV3-2) to TRBJ1-5; possibly TRBD1 for D (5 bases). This CDR3 spans 19 amino acids. The V end lost 1 base, the J end lost 6 bases, and 25 bases lay between the germline ends. CDR1 and CDR2 from the germline V gene are LGHDT and YNNKEL (reference sequence). The CDR3 loop is CASSQGGLGMNGPRQPQHF. CDR3 nucleotides: TGTGCCAGCAGCCAAGGGGGACTGGGCATGAATGGGCCTCGTCAGCCCCAGCATTTT.

This chain links TRBV11-2 with TRBJ2-6; D gene unclear. The CDR3 is 17 residues long. CDR1 and CDR2 from the germline V gene are SGHAT and FQNNGV. With 2 bases removed from V and 3 bases from J, the gap between germline ends came to 14 bases. The CDR3 spells CASSLTVGLSGANVLTF. CDR3 nucleotide sequence: TGTGCCAGCAGCTTAACGGTCGGGTTAAGTGGGGCCAACGTCCTGACTTTC.

The V gene is TRBV4-3, the J gene TRBJ2-3, with D perhaps TRBD2 (7 bases). The length of the CDR3 is 16 residues. With 1 base removed from V and 4 bases from J, the gap between germline ends came to 15 bases. Germline loops: CDR1 LGHNA, CDR2 YSLEER. The CDR3 region is CASSQALGGLADTQYF. The CDR3 region has the DNA TGCGCCAGCAGCCAAGCATTGGGGGGGCTGGCAGATACGCAGTATTTT.

This clone was counted a single time. The chain carries TRBV19 and TRBJ2-7; the D gene is possibly TRBD1 (7 bases). The CDR3 has 17 residues. With 0 bases removed from V and 2 bases from J, the gap between germline ends came to 17 bases. The germline CDR1 and CDR2 sequences are LNHDA and SQIVND (reference sequence). The CDR3 DNA reads TGTGCCAGTAGTATAGACGCGGGACAGAAAGAAACCTACGAGCAGTACTTC. Its translation: CASSIDAGQKETYEQYF.

This clone occurred once. The chain links TRBV18 to TRBJ1-4, with 7 positions matching TRBD1. Germline CDR1 and CDR2: KGHSH and LQKENI. The CDR3 totals 14 residues. The trim removed 5 bases at V and 6 bases at J, leaving 6 bases unmatched. CDR3 loop: CASSKQGSDEKLFF. The CDR3 DNA follows: TGTGCCAGCTCAAAACAGGGGAGTGATGAAAAACTGTTTTTT.

This clone occurred once. The chain uses TRBV3-1 (or the pseudogene TRBV3-2) and TRBJ1-1; 9 bases align to TRBD1. The CDR3 is 18 residues long. V lost 4 bases, J lost 0 bases, and 12 bases stayed unmatched. From germline, CDR1 is LGHDT and CDR2 YNNKEL (reference sequence). The CDR3 spells CASSRYPGQGAMNTEAFF. For the CDR3, the DNA is TGTGCCAGCAGCCGTTACCCGGGACAGGGAGCCATGAACACTGAAGCTTTCTTT.